Included here is one T cell receptor (beta chain) sequence, with context. Its cognate antigen is unknown. This sample is part of a study of T cells in Graves' hyperthyroidism and ophthalmopathy. The study, taken as a whole, reports: Model-based prediction identified ophthalmopathy a median around 6.5 months prior to its onset. From stable hyperthyroidism, ophthalmopathy was set apart by a 13 V-J model. Most expanded thyroid clonotypes above 0.001 recurred in blood.

V lost 11 bases to trimming and J lost 7 bases; unmatched junction nucleotides: 7. The germline V gene has CDR1 MGHDK and CDR2 SYGVNS. The length of the CDR3 is 11 residues. The diagnoses drew upon clinical symptoms, serum thyroxine and TRAb, thyroid ultrasound and orbital computed tomography. There were TCR beta CDR3 regions amplified from RNA transcripts. The HTBI set primed first-round TCR CDR3 RT-PCR. Using its own MiXCR run on the multiplex PCR reads, TCRdb lists one record per CDR3 protein. The sample holds around 600,000 distinct CDR3 sequences, 45% seen once. The rearrangement joins TRBV25-1 to TRBJ1-2, with 7 bases matching TRBD1. The sample consisted of peripheral blood or thyroid tissue (not recorded which). This sequence originates from an adult man with Graves' disease, either hyperthyroidism or ophthalmopathy (not recorded which). The CDR3 region has the DNA TGTGCCCCTGACAGGGCAGGTGGCTACACCTTC. Amino acid sequence: CAPDRAGGYTF.